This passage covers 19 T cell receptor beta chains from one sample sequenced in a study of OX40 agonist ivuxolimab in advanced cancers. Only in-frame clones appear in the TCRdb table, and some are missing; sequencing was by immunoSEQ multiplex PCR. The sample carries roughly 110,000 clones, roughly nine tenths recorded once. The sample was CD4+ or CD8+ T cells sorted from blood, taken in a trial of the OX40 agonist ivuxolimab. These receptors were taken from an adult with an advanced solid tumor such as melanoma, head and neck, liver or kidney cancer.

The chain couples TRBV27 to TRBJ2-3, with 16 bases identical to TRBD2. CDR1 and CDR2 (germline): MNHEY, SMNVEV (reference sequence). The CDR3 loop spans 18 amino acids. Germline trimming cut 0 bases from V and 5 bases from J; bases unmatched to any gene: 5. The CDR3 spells CASSLSGLAGGHRDTQYF. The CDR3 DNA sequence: TGTGCCAGCAGTTTATCGGGACTAGCGGGGGGGCATAGAGATACGCAGTATTTT.

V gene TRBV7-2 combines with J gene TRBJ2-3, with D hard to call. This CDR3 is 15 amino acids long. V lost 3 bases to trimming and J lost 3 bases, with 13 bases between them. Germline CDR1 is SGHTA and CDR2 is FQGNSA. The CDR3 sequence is CASSFVSRSTDTQYF. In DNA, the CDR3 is TGTGCCAGCAGCTTCGTATCGCGTTCGACAGATACGCAGTATTTT.

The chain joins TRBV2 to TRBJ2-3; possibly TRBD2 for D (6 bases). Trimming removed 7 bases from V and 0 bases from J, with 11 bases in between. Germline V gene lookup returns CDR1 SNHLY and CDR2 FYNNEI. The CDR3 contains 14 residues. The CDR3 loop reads CASNAGTSTDTQYF. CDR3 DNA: TGTGCCAGCAATGCCGGGACTAGCACAGATACGCAGTATTTT. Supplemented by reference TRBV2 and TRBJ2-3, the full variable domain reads EPEVTQTPSHQVTQMGQEVILRCVPISNHLYFYWYRQILGQKVEFLVSFYNNEISEKSEIFDDQFSVERPDGSNFTLKIRSTKLEDSAMYFCASNAGTSTDTQYFGPGTRLTVL.

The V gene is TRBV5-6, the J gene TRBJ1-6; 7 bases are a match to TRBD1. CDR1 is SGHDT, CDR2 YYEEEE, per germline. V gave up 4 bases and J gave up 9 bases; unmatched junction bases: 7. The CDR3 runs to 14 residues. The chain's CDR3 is CASSVTGQLSPLHF. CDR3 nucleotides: TGTGCCAGCAGCGTAACGGGACAGCTTTCACCCCTCCACTTT.

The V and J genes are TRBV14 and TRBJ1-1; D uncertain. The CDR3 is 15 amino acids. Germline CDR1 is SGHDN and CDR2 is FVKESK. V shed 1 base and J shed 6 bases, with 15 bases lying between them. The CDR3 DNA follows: TGTGCCAGCAGCCAAGTTTTCGGGGAGACTGCTGAAGCTTTCTTT. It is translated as CASSQVFGETAEAFF.

CDR3 loop: CASSDRDRGAQYF. Here the CDR3 DNA reads TGTGCCAGCAGTGATCGGGACAGGGGGGCGCAGTACTTC. V gene TRBV2 combines with J gene TRBJ2-7; 11 bases agree with TRBD1. Per germline, CDR1 SNHLY and CDR2 FYNNEI. The V gene end was trimmed by 3 bases and the J gene end by 9 bases; junction bases not matched to a gene: 4. This CDR3 has 13 amino acids. The full variable domain, its missing parts supplied by reference TRBV2 and TRBJ2-7, is EPEVTQTPSHQVTQMGQEVILRCVPISNHLYFYWYRQILGQKVEFLVSFYNNEISEKSEIFDDQFSVERPDGSNFTLKIRSTKLEDSAMYFCASSDRDRGAQYFGPGTRLTVT.

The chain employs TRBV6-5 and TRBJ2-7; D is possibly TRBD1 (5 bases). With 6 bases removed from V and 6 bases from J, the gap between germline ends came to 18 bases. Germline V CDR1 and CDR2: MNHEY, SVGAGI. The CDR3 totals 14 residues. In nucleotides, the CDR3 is TGTGCCAGCAGCCGGACGGAAGCTCAGGGCGAGCAGTACTTC. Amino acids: CASSRTEAQGEQYF.

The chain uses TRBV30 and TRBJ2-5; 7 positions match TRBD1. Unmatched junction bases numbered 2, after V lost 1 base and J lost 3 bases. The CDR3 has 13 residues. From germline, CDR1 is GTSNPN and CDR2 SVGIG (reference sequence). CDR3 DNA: TGTGCCTGGAGTGGCGGACAGGAAGAGACCCAGTACTTC. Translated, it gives CAWSGGQEETQYF.

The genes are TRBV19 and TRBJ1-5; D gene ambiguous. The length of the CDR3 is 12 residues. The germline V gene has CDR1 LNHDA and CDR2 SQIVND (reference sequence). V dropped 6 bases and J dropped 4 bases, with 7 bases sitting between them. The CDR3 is CASSPRNQPQHF. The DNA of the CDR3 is TGTGCCAGTAGCCCCAGGAATCAGCCCCAGCATTTT.

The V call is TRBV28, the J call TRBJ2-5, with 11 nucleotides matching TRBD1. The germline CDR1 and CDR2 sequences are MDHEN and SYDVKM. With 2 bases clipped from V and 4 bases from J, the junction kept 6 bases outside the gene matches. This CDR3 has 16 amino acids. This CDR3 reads CASSLPLDRGRETQYF. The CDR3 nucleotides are TGTGCCAGCAGTTTACCCCTGGACAGGGGGCGAGAGACCCAGTACTTC.

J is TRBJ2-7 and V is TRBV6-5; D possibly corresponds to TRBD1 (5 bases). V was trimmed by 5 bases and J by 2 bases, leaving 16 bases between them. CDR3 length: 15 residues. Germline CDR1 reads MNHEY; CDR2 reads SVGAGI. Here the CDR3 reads CASSRSRTRAYEQYF. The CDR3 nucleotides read TGTGCCAGCAGTCGATCAAGGACACGGGCCTACGAGCAGTACTTC.

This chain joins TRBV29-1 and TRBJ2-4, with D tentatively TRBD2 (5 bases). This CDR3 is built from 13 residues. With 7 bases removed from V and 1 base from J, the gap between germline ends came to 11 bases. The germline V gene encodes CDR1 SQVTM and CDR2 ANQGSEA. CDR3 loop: CSAFERAKNIQYF. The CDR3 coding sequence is TGCAGCGCTTTCGAGCGGGCCAAAAACATTCAGTACTTC.

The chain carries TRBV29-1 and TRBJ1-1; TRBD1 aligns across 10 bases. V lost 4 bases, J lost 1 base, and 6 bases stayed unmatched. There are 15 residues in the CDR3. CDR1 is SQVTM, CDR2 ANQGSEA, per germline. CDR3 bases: TGCAGCGTTGGGGGACAGGGGTTCAAGAACACTGAAGCTTTCTTT. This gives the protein CSVGGQGFKNTEAFF.

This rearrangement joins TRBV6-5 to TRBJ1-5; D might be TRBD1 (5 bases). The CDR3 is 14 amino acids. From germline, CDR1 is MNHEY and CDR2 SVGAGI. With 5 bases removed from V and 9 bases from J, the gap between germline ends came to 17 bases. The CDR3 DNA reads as TGTGCCAGCAGTAGGGACGGTAAATCTCTGCCCCAGCATTTT. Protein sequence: CASSRDGKSLPQHF.

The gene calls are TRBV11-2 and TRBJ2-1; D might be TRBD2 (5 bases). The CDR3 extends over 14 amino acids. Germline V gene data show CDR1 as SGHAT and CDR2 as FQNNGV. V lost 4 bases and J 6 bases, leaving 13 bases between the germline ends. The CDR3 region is CASSSSMAGNEQFF. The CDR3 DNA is TGTGCCAGCAGCTCGAGTATGGCGGGCAATGAGCAGTTCTTC. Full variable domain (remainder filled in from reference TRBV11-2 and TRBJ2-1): EAGVAQSPRYKIIEKRQSVAFWCNPISGHATLYWYQQILGQGPKLLIQFQNNGVVDDSQLPKDRFSAERLKGVDSTLKIQPAKLEDSAVYLCASSSSMAGNEQFFGPGTRLTVL.

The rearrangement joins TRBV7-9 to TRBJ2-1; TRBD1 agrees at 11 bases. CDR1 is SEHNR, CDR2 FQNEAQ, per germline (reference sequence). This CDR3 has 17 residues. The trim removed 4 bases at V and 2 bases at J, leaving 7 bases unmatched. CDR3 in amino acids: CASSSPGGQGAYNEQFF. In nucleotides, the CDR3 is TGTGCCAGCAGCTCACCGGGGGGACAGGGGGCCTACAATGAGCAGTTCTTC. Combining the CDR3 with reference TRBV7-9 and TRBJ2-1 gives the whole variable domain DTGVSQNPRHKITKRGQNVTFRCDPISEHNRLYWYRQTLGQGPEFLTYFQNEAQLEKSRLLSDRFSAERPKGSFSTLEIQRTEQGDSAMYLCASSSPGGQGAYNEQFFGPGTRLTVL.

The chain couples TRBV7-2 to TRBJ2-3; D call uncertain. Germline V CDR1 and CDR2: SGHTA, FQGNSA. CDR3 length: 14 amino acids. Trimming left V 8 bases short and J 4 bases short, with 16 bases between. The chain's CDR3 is CASRRGTWADTQYF. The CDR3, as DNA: TGTGCCAGCCGACGAGGCACCTGGGCAGATACGCAGTATTTT. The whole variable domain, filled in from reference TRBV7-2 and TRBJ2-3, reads GAGVSQSPSNKVTEKGKDVELRCDPISGHTALYWYRQSLGQGLEFLIYFQGNSAPDKSGLPSDRFSAERTGGSVSTLTIQRTQQEDSAVYLCASRRGTWADTQYFGPGTRLTVL.

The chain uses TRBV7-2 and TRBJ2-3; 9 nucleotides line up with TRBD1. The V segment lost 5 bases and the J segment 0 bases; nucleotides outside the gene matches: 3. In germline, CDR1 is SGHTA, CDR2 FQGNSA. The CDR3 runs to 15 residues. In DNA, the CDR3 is TGTGCCAGCAGCGTACAGGGGGCTAGCACAGATACGCAGTATTTT. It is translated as CASSVQGASTDTQYF. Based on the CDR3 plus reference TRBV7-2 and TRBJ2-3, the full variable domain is GAGVSQSPSNKVTEKGKDVELRCDPISGHTALYWYRQSLGQGLEFLIYFQGNSAPDKSGLPSDRFSAERTGGSVSTLTIQRTQQEDSAVYLCASSVQGASTDTQYFGPGTRLTVL.

The DNA for the CDR3 is TGCGCCAGCAGCTTACTAGCGGGGGGGTACAATGAGCAGTTCTTC. Protein: CASSLLAGGYNEQFF. J is TRBJ2-1 and V is TRBV5-1; 13 nucleotides line up with TRBD2. V was pared by 2 bases and J by 4 bases, with 0 bases of the junction left unmatched. The germline V gene has CDR1 SGHRS and CDR2 YFSETQ. This CDR3 spans 15 amino acids.